The text below deals with one T cell receptor beta chain. This specimen belongs to a study of blood T cell repertoires in COVID-19. Overall study: Donors in the United States, Italy and Spain gave samples during acute or convalescent COVID-19. Sources were T cells, B-cell-depleted T cells, or PBMCs; the material itself was cDNA or gDNA.

Under the authors' procedure: Amplifying reference gene primers gave estimates of nucleated cell counts. The table came from immunoSEQ multiplex PCR; TCRdb's copy has only in-frame clones and leaves some out. V and J calls plus clone size are reproduced from that table; the DNA served to infer D and trimming. The profile shows 110,000 or so clones, roughly 82% of them singletons. The origin of this receptor is a woman in her 40s with acute or convalescent COVID-19. Sequenced sample: peripheral blood.

The CDR3 loop reads CSIRDRNTGELFF. The DNA of the CDR3 is TGCAGCATCCGGGACAGAAACACCGGGGAGCTGTTTTTT. The chain is built from TRBV29-1 and TRBJ2-2, with 7 positions matching TRBD1. The CDR3 totals 13 residues. Germline values: CDR1 SQVTM, CDR2 ANQGSEA. The J segment lost 2 bases and the V segment lost 8 bases, leaving 5 bases of the junction unmatched.